A single sample gave rise to the 24 T cell receptor beta chains below, sequenced in a study of blood T cell repertoires in COVID-19. Measured with immunoSEQ multiplex PCR; TCRdb has only the in-frame clones, and not every one. The sample has a few hundred thousand clones, 80% to 90% seen once. Sequences were obtained from PBMCs or T cells enriched from blood (not recorded which). These receptors all stem from a woman aged 50 to 60 who had recovered from COVID-19.

The gene calls are TRBV18 and TRBJ2-2; a possible D gene is TRBD2 (5 bases). The germline V and J ends were trimmed by 1 base and 0 bases, with 12 bases remaining between them. This CDR3 contains 17 residues. CDR1 is KGHSH and CDR2 is LQKENI in the germline V gene. The CDR3 coding sequence is TGTGCCAGCTCACCACGGACGGGGAACTCGAACACCGGGGAGCTGTTTTTT. This codes for CASSPRTGNSNTGELFF.

The V call is TRBV7-6, the J call TRBJ2-7; 13 positions match TRBD2. The CDR3 length is 17 residues. In germline, CDR1 is SGHVS, CDR2 FNYEAQ. With 5 bases clipped from V and 5 bases from J, the junction kept 12 bases outside the gene matches. The CDR3 protein is CASSPGWTSGSGNEQYF. The CDR3 DNA reads TGTGCCAGCAGCCCAGGGTGGACTAGCGGGAGCGGGAACGAGCAGTACTTC. The full variable domain, its missing parts supplied by reference TRBV7-6 and TRBJ2-7, is GAGVSQSPRYKVTKRGQDVALRCDPISGHVSLYWYRQALGQGPEFLTYFNYEAQQDKSGLPNDRFSAERPEGSISTLTIQRTEQRDSAMYRCASSPGWTSGSGNEQYFGPGTRLTVT.

The genes are TRBV5-1 and TRBJ1-2; a possible D gene is TRBD1 (6 bases). V gave up 0 bases and J gave up 6 bases, with 15 bases separating them. From germline, CDR1 is SGHRS and CDR2 YFSETQ. The CDR3 loop spans 15 amino acids. CDR3 sequence: CASSLAGRGVDGYTF. DNA of the CDR3: TGCGCCAGCAGCTTGGCCGGCAGGGGCGTGGATGGCTACACCTTC.

The chain joins TRBV2 to TRBJ2-2; TRBD1 matches at 9 bases. The junction had 2 bases not matched to a gene; V was cut back by 1 base and J by 5 bases. Per germline, CDR1 SNHLY and CDR2 FYNNEI. The CDR3 consists of 15 residues. The CDR3 DNA reads TGTGCCAGCAGTGAAGGGGACAGGGTAACCGGGGAGCTGTTTTTT. Protein: CASSEGDRVTGELFF.

On this clone itself: At one end the junction does not follow the germline gene, possibly because of a read error. The sample contains more than one DNA sequence encoding this CDR3. This sequence joins TRBV6-5 and TRBJ2-1; D possibly corresponds to TRBD1 (6 bases). The CDR3 consists of 15 residues. Germline lookup yields CDR1 MNHEY and CDR2 SVGAGI. Written as DNA, the CDR3 is TGTGCGAGCAGTTACACAGGGAGCTCCTACAATGAGCAGTTCTTC. Encoded protein: CASSYTGSSYNEQFF.

The rearrangement links TRBV28 to TRBJ1-5, with D possibly being TRBD1 (6 bases). V was shortened by 6 bases and J by 7 bases, with 13 bases between the two germline ends. The CDR3 consists of 13 residues. Germline V gives CDR1 MDHEN, CDR2 SYDVKM. This chain's CDR3 is CASSIQGLQPQHF. The DNA for the CDR3 is TGTGCCAGCAGCATACAGGGATTGCAGCCCCAGCATTTT.

This clone was detected once. The chain combines TRBV11-2 with TRBJ2-7, with TRBD1 matching over 8 bases. J lost 5 bases, V lost 3 bases, and 12 bases had no gene match. Germline V lookup: CDR1 SGHAT, CDR2 FQNNGV. The CDR3 has 16 residues. As DNA, the CDR3 is TGTGCCAGCAGCTTTCAACAGGGGGGTCTTTTAGACGAGCAGTACTTC. Translating gives CASSFQQGGLLDEQYF.

This rearrangement joins TRBV19 to TRBJ2-1; D is ambiguous. The CDR3 has 13 residues. Germline CDR1 is LNHDA and CDR2 is SQIVND (reference sequence). V dropped 3 bases and J dropped 2 bases, with 5 bases sitting between them. CDR3 amino acids: CASSILAYNEQFF. CDR3 DNA: TGTGCCAGTAGTATCCTAGCCTACAATGAGCAGTTCTTC.

The J gene is TRBJ2-4, the V gene TRBV5-6; possibly TRBD2 for D (6 bases). The CDR3 is 19 residues long. V gave up 0 bases and J gave up 0 bases, with 19 bases separating them. The germline V gene has CDR1 SGHDT and CDR2 YYEEEE. The CDR3 sequence is CASSLDPLGRGVAKNIQYF. The CDR3 DNA sequence: TGTGCCAGCAGCTTGGATCCACTGGGGCGCGGGGTAGCCAAAAACATTCAGTACTTC.

The rearrangement joins TRBV4-1 to TRBJ1-1, with TRBD1 matching 9 bases. The CDR3 runs to 18 residues. The germline CDR1 and CDR2 sequences are MGHRA and YSYEKL. Trimming removed 3 bases from V and 1 base from J; junction bases left unmatched: 12. The CDR3 DNA is TGCGCCAGCAGCCACTTACAGGGGGCTATTGGTGGGAACACTGAAGCTTTCTTT. Translating it yields CASSHLQGAIGGNTEAFF.

In DNA, the CDR3 is TGCGCCAGCAGCGGCGGACAGGCCGAGGGCACAGATACGCAGTATTTT. It specifies CASSGGQAEGTDTQYF. The J gene is TRBJ2-3, the V gene TRBV5-1, with 7 bases matching TRBD1. The CDR3 is 16 residues long. CDR1 SGHRS and CDR2 YFSETQ come from the germline V gene. J gave up 1 base and V 4 bases, and 9 bases lay outside the gene matches.

The chain uses TRBV28 and TRBJ2-7; D gene ambiguous. Trimming removed 6 bases at V and 5 bases at J, with 17 bases between. Germline CDR1 and CDR2: MDHEN and SYDVKM. The CDR3 runs to 14 residues. CDR3 in amino acids: CASSPGGSKDEQYF. CDR3 bases: TGTGCCAGCAGCCCAGGTGGGTCGAAAGACGAGCAGTACTTC.

The gene calls are TRBV27 and TRBJ2-2; the D gene is possibly TRBD2 (6 bases). The CDR3 spans 15 residues. Trimming took 5 bases from V and 3 from J, leaving 13 bases between them. The germline V gene encodes CDR1 MNHEY and CDR2 SMNVEV (reference sequence). Written as DNA, the CDR3 is TGTGCCAGCAGTACTAGCCCCATCTACACCGGGGAGCTGTTTTTT. Protein product: CASSTSPIYTGELFF.

This clone was seen a few times. The rearrangement joins TRBV27 to TRBJ2-3, with 7 nucleotides matching TRBD2. The CDR3 totals 14 residues. Germline V gives CDR1 MNHEY, CDR2 SMNVEV (reference sequence). V lost 5 bases, J lost 2 bases, and 4 bases stayed unmatched. CDR3 sequence reads: CASSQAGITDTQYF. CDR3 nucleotide sequence: TGTGCCAGCAGTCAAGCGGGAATCACAGATACGCAGTATTTT.

The rearrangement joins TRBV19 to TRBJ2-7, with 7 positions matching TRBD1. This CDR3 has 15 amino acids. With V trimmed by 1 base and J by 9 bases, 12 bases remained unmatched. Germline V gene lookup returns CDR1 LNHDA and CDR2 SQIVND (reference sequence). CDR3 DNA: TGTGCCAGTAGTATAGTTCCCGGGACAGTAGCCGTGCAGTACTTC. As protein: CASSIVPGTVAVQYF.

The gene calls are TRBV11-2 and TRBJ2-2, with 8 bases that match TRBD2. Losses at the gene ends were 3 bases for V and 6 bases for J; bases not matched to a gene: 9. CDR1 SGHAT and CDR2 FQNNGV come from the germline V gene. The CDR3 length is 16 residues. This CDR3 reads CASSFNSGTSAGELFF. The CDR3 nucleotides are TGTGCCAGCAGCTTTAATAGCGGGACTTCCGCCGGGGAGCTGTTTTTT.

This clone was seen once. V is TRBV9 and J is TRBJ2-2; a possible D gene is TRBD1 (6 bases). Germline-derived CDR1 and CDR2 are SGDLS and YYNGEE. V lost 0 bases, J lost 0 bases, and 6 bases lay in between. The length of the CDR3 is 15 residues. The CDR3 here is CASSVGTANTGELFF. The CDR3 DNA sequence: TGTGCCAGCAGCGTAGGGACAGCGAACACCGGGGAGCTGTTTTTT.

The chain couples TRBV9 to TRBJ2-3; TRBD2 matches 12 bases. The V segment lost 0 bases and the J segment 3 bases; nucleotides outside the gene matches: 8. The CDR3 spans 18 residues. CDR1 is SGDLS and CDR2 is YYNGEE in the germline V gene. The CDR3 region is CASSVVKTSGRETDTQYF. CDR3 in DNA: TGTGCCAGCAGCGTAGTTAAGACTAGCGGGAGAGAAACAGATACGCAGTATTTT.

The chain is built from TRBV2 and TRBJ2-2; weak D call: TRBD2 (6 bases). The CDR3 has 16 residues. Germline CDR1 SNHLY, CDR2 FYNNEI. The V and J ends lost 6 bases and 6 bases respectively, with 20 bases between them. The CDR3: CASRPSAGLGSGELFF. In DNA, the CDR3 is TGTGCCAGCAGGCCTTCCGCGGGACTGGGATCCGGGGAGCTGTTTTTT.

The chain employs TRBV7-2 and TRBJ1-1; possibly TRBD1 for D (5 bases). Germline-derived CDR1 and CDR2 are SGHTA and FQGNSA. V was cut by 5 bases and J by 6 bases, with 22 bases left in between. The CDR3 contains 16 residues. The CDR3 DNA is TGTGCCAGCAGCCCTCACTCGGGGGGTAGCGGCGCTGAAGCTTTCTTT. It yields the protein CASSPHSGGSGAEAFF. Full variable domain (remainder filled in from reference TRBV7-2 and TRBJ1-1): GAGVSQSPSNKVTEKGKDVELRCDPISGHTALYWYRQSLGQGLEFLIYFQGNSAPDKSGLPSDRFSAERTGGSVSTLTIQRTQQEDSAVYLCASSPHSGGSGAEAFFGQGTRLTVV.

The J gene is TRBJ1-1, the V gene TRBV7-9, with D possibly matching TRBD1 (6 bases). Trimming pared 5 bases from V and 5 bases from J, leaving 18 bases between. The CDR3 runs 15 residues. CDR1 is SEHNR and CDR2 is FQNEAQ in the germline V gene (reference sequence). CDR3 amino acids: CASSPSGGGWTEAFF. Here the CDR3 DNA reads TGTGCCAGCAGCCCTTCGGGAGGGGGGTGGACTGAAGCTTTCTTT.

The chain employs TRBV7-8 and TRBJ2-7; TRBD1 is a possible D gene (6 bases). The germline V gene encodes CDR1 SGHVS and CDR2 FQNEAQ. The V end lost 5 bases, the J end lost 7 bases, and 18 bases lay between the germline ends. The CDR3 totals 14 residues. CDR3 nucleotide sequence: TGTGCCAGCAGCATACCACAGGGATTGGGGGAGCAGTACTTC. This translates into CASSIPQGLGEQYF.

J is TRBJ1-1 and V is TRBV30; a possible D gene is TRBD1 (6 bases). Trimming took off 6 bases at V and 4 bases at J, with 18 bases between the two ends. Germline V gives CDR1 GTSNPN, CDR2 SVGIG (reference sequence). The CDR3 spans 14 residues. Here the CDR3 reads CACKPQGPGTEAFF. CDR3 in DNA: TGTGCCTGCAAACCCCAGGGGCCGGGCACTGAAGCTTTCTTT.

This sequence joins TRBV30 and TRBJ2-5; 10 bases are shared with TRBD2. The CDR3 runs 16 residues. The trim removed 0 bases at V and 7 bases at J, leaving 11 bases unmatched. Germline V gene lookup returns CDR1 GTSNPN and CDR2 SVGIG (reference sequence). The CDR3 here is CAWSVGSSGSYRTQYF. The CDR3 nucleotides read TGTGCCTGGAGTGTGGGGTCTAGCGGGAGTTATAGGACCCAGTACTTC.